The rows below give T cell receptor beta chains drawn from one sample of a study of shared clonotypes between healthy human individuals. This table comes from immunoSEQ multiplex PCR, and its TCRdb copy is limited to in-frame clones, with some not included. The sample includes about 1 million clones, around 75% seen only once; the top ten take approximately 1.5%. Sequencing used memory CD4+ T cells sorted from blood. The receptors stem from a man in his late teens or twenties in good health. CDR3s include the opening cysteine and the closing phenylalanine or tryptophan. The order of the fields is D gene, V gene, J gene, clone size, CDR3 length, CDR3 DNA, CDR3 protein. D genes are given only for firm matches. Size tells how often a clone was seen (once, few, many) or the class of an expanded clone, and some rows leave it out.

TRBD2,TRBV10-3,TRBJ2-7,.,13,TGTGCCGCCACAGCGGGGGGCTCCTACGAGCAGTACTTC,CAATAGGSYEQYF
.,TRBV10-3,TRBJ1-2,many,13,TGTGCCACCGCGGACGGGACCTTGGGTGGCTACACCTTC,CATADGTLGGYTF
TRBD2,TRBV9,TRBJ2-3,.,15,TGTGCCAGCAGCGTAGCGGGGGGGTTCCCAGATACGCAGTATTTT,CASSVAGGFPDTQYF
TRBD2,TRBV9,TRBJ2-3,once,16,TGTGCCAGCAGCCAAAGGACTAGCGGGGGCACAGATACGCAGTATTTT,CASSQRTSGGTDTQYF
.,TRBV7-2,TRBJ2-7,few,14,TGTGCCAGCAGCTTAGCAGGGAACGACTACGAGCAGTACTTC,CASSLAGNDYEQYF
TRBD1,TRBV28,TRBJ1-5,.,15,TGTGCCAGCACTCCGGGACAGCGTATAGGTCAGCCCCAGCATTTT,CASTPGQRIGQPQHF
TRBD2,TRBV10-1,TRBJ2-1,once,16,TGCGCCAGCAGTGAGTCTAGCGGGAGCTCCTACAATGAGCAGTTCTTC,CASSESSGSSYNEQFF
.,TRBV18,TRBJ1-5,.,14,TGTGCCAGCTCACCAGCGACAGAAGGTCAGCCCCAGCATTTT,CASSPATEGQPQHF
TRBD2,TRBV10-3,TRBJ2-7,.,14,TGTGCCATCGCTACCGGGACTAGCGTATTCGAGCAGTACTTC,CAIATGTSVFEQYF
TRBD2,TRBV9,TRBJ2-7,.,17,TGTGCCAGCAGCGTAGATGCCAGCGGGGTTAGCTCCTACGAGCAGTACTTC,CASSVDASGVSSYEQYF
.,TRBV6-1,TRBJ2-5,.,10,TGTGCCAGCAGTGAAGAGACCCAGTACTTC,CASSEETQYF
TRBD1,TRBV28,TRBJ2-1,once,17,TGTGCCAGCAGCCCTCATGCAGGGGGTCCAAGACGGAATGAGCAGTTCTTC,CASSPHAGGPRRNEQFF
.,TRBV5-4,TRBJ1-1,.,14,TGTGCCAGCAGCTTGGGCGGGGCGCAAACTGAAGCTTTCTTT,CASSLGGAQTEAFF
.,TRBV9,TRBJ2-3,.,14,TGTGCCAGCAGCGTAGTCCCGGAGGGCGATACGCAGTATTTT,CASSVVPEGDTQYF
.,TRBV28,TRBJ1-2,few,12,TGTGCCAGCTCCACAGGGATCTATGGCTACACCTTC,CASSTGIYGYTF
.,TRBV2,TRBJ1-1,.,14,TGTGCCAGCTCAACCGGGGGGTTGAACACTGAAGCTTTCTTT,CASSTGGLNTEAFF
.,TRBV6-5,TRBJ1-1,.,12,TGTGCCAGCAGTTATGCCAGGTCTGAAGCTTTCTTT,CASSYARSEAFF
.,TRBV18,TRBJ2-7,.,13,TGTGCCAGCTCACCGCAGAGGGGGAACGAGCAGTACTTC,CASSPQRGNEQYF
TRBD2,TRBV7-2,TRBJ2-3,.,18,TGTGCCAGCAGCTTAGTTCTAGCGGGAGGGACTAGCACAGATACGCAGTATTTT,CASSLVLAGGTSTDTQYF
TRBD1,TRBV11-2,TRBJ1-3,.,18,TGTGCCAGCAGCTTAGTCACAGGGGGCTTGTCTGGGGGAAACACCATATATTTT,CASSLVTGGLSGGNTIYF
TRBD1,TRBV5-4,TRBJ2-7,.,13,TGTGCCAGCCGCGAACCGGGACAGGGCGCCGACCACTTC,CASREPGQGADHF
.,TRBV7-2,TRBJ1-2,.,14,TGTGCCAGCAGCCCTAGGGGGGTAAACTATGGCTACACCTTC,CASSPRGVNYGYTF
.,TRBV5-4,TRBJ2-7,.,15,TGTGCCAGCAGCTCTGAACAGGGTGGTACCTACGAGCAGTACTTC,CASSSEQGGTYEQYF
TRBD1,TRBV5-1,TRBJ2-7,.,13,TGCGCCAGCAGCTACGACAGGGGCTACGAGCAGTACTTC,CASSYDRGYEQYF
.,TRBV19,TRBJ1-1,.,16,TGTGCCAGTAGTATAGGGCAAGCAGGCTTCAACACTGAAGCTTTCTTT,CASSIGQAGFNTEAFF
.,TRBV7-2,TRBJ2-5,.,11,TGTGCCAGCAGCACTGTAGAGACCCAGTACTTC,CASSTVETQYF
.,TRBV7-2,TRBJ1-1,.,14,TGTGCCAGCAGCCCCTTGGGGGGTGCCACTGAAGCTTTCTTT,CASSPLGGATEAFF
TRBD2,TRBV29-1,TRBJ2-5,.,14,TGCAGCGTTGGACCCCTAGCGGGACGAGAGACCCAGTACTTC,CSVGPLAGRETQYF
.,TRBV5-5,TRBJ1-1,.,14,TGTGCCAGCAGCCGCGACACCCTGAACACTGAAGCTTTCTTT,CASSRDTLNTEAFF
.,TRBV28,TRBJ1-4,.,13,TGTGCCAGCAGCCCAGGGAGCAATGAAAAACTGTTTTTT,CASSPGSNEKLFF
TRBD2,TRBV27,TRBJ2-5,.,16,TGTGCCAGCAGTCCGGGCCACACTAGCGGACAAGAGACCCAGTACTTC,CASSPGHTSGQETQYF
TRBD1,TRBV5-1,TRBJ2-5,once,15,TGCGCCAGCAGCAGAGGACAGGGGGCCCAAGAGACCCAGTACTTC,CASSRGQGAQETQYF
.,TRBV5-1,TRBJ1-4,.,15,TGCGCCAGCAGCCCCAGGACAGCAACTAATGAAAAACTGTTTTTT,CASSPRTATNEKLFF
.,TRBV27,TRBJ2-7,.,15,TGTGCCAGCAGTTCCGATCTGACTATGAACGACGAGCAGTACTTC,CASSSDLTMNDEQYF
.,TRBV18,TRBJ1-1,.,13,TGTGCCAGCTCACTGAACACCGGGACAGAAGCTTTCTTT,CASSLNTGTEAFF
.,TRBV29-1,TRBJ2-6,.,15,TGCAGCGTTGAATTGGGGGATGCTGGGGCCAACGTCCTGACTTTC,CSVELGDAGANVLTF
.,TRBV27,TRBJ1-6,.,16,TGTGCCAGCAGTCCCATCAGTATCCTGGGGAATTCACCCCTCCACTTT,CASSPISILGNSPLHF
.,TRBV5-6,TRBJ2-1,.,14,TGTGCCAGCAGCTTGCTCAGTTCCTACAATGAGCAGTTCTTC,CASSLLSSYNEQFF
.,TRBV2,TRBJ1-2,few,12,TGTGCCAGCAGTGAATACAACTATGGCTACACCTTC,CASSEYNYGYTF
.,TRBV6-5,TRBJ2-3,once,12,TGTGCCAGCAGTTCAGGGGCAGATACGCAGTATTTT,CASSSGADTQYF
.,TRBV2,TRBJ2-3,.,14,TGTGCCAGCAGAAGGGCCCAAAACCAAGATACGCAGTATTTT,CASRRAQNQDTQYF
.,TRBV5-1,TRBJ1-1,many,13,TGCGCCAGCAGCTCGGACGGGAACACTGAAGCTTTCTTT,CASSSDGNTEAFF
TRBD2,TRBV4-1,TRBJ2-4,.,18,TGCGCCAGCAGCCTGGGACTAGCGGGCGGAGTGGCCAAAAACATTCAGTACTTC,CASSLGLAGGVAKNIQYF
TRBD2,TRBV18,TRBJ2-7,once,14,TGTGCCAGCTCACCCCGGGGGGACTCCTACGAGCAGTACTTC,CASSPRGDSYEQYF
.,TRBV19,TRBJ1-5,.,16,TGTGCCAGTAGTATGGGGCAGGGGCTGGGGAAACAGCCCCAGCATTTT,CASSMGQGLGKQPQHF
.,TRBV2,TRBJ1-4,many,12,TGTGCCAGCAGTAGACAGGCAGGAAAACTGTTTTTT,CASSRQAGKLFF
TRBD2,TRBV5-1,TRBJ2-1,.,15,TGCGCCAGCAGCCGGACTAGCGGCTCCTACAATGAGCAGTTCTTC,CASSRTSGSYNEQFF
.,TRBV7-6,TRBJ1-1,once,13,TGTGCCAGCAGCTTATTAGGGAACACTGAAGCTTTCTTT,CASSLLGNTEAFF
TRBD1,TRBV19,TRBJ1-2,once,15,TGTGCCAGTAGTACCCGCAGACAGGGCGACTATGGCTACACCTTC,CASSTRRQGDYGYTF
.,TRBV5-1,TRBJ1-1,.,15,TGCGCCAGCAGCTTGGCCAACTCTGTCCAGGGCCAAGCTTTCTTT,CASSLANSVQGQAFF
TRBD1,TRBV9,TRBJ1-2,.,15,TGTGCCAGCAGCGTAGCCAACAGGGGAGACTATGGCTACACCTTC,CASSVANRGDYGYTF
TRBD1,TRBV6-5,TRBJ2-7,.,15,TGTGCCAGCAGTTATGTTGGACAGGGGACCTCCGAGCAGTACTTC,CASSYVGQGTSEQYF
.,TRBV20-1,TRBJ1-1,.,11,TGCAGTGTTGACGGCGACGCTGAAGCTTTCTTT,CSVDGDAEAFF